This TCR beta chain was observed in a study of early stage breast cancer tumors. About the study: Average read coverage per sample was 7.5 to 10-fold.

Trimming stripped 2 bases from V and 5 bases from J, with 9 bases between. Germline V gene lookup returns CDR1 MDHEN and CDR2 SYDVKM. The CDR3 contains 13 residues. Each sample had two DNA replicates, about 0.5 ug blood or roughly 1.6 ug tissue. TCRdb keeps only in-frame clones here, not all; method: immunoSEQ multiplex PCR. The repertoire consists of tens of thousands of clones, with roughly 78% occurring once and the leading ten covering under 4.5%. Overall study findings and caveats: Commonly generated sequences made up most enriched TCRB sequences shared between patients.

The table lists this clone with a count of one. The antigen is undetermined. Source material: blood. The chain employs TRBV28 and TRBJ2-5; no clear D. The TCR was taken from a person aged 40 to 49 with breast cancer. CDR3 sequence: CASSLAGRETQYF. The CDR3 coding sequence is TGTGCCAGCAGTTTAGCCGGACGGGAGACCCAGTACTTC.